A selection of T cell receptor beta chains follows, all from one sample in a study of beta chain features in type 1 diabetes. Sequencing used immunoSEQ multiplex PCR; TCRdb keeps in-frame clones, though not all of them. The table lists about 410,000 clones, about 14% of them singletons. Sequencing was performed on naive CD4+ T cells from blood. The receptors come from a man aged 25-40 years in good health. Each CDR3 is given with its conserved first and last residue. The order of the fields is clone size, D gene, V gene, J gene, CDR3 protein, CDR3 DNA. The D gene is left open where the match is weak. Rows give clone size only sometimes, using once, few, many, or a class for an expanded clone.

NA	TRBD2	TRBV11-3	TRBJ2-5	CASSLGLAGRETQYF	TGTGCCAGCAGCTTAGGGCTAGCGGGAAGGGAGACCCAGTACTTC
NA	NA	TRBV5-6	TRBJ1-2	CASSLQGGGYTF	TGTGCCAGCAGTTTACAGGGTGGAGGCTACACCTTC
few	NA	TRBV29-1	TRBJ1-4	CSVEVFREKLFF	TGCAGCGTTGAAGTATTCCGTGAAAAACTGTTTTTT
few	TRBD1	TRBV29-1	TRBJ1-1	CSVERSGGTEAFF	TGCAGCGTTGAAAGGTCAGGGGGCACTGAAGCTTTCTTT
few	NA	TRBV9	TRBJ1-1	CASSPSGELNTEAFF	TGTGCCAGCAGCCCGAGCGGGGAATTGAACACTGAAGCTTTCTTT
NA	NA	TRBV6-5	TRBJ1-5	CASSYFLGQPQHF	TGTGCCAGCAGTTACTTTCTCGGTCAGCCCCAGCATTTT
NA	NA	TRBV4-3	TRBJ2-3	CASGIRSTDTQYF	TGCGCCAGCGGGATTCGAAGCACAGATACGCAGTATTTT
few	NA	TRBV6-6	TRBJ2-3	CASSYSEGNTQYF	TGTGCCAGCAGTTACTCGGAGGGAAATACGCAGTATTTT
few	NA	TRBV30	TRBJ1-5	CAWSRTLSNQPQHF	TGTGCCTGGAGTCGGACGTTAAGCAATCAGCCCCAGCATTTT
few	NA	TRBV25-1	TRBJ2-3	CASSEWDFGGQYF	TGTGCCAGCAGTGAATGGGACTTTGGGGGGCAGTATTTT
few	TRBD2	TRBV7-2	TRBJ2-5	CASSLGLLAGGRRETQYF	TGTGCCAGCAGCTTAGGACTGTTAGCGGGGGGGCGCCGCGAGACCCAGTACTTC
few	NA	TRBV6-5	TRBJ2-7	CASSPPGSSSQYF	TGTGCCAGCAGCCCCCCCGGGTCCAGCAGCCAGTACTTC
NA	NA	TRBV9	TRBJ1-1	CASSAQSSRGKLNTEAFF	TGTGCCAGCAGCGCACAGTCCTCCCGGGGGAAGTTGAACACTGAAGCTTTCTTT
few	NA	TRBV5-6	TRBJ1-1	CASGSSNTEAFF	TGTGCCAGTGGGTCTTCGAACACTGAAGCTTTCTTT
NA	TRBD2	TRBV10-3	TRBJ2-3	CAISESGAGGLDTQYF	TGTGCCATCAGTGAGTCTGGAGCGGGAGGGTTGGATACGCAGTATTTT
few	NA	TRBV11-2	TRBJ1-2	CASSLVPHSYGYTF	TGTGCCAGCAGCTTAGTACCTCACAGCTATGGCTACACCTTC
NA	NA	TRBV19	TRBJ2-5	CASSSGETQYF	TGTGCCAGTAGTTCGGGGGAGACCCAGTACTTC
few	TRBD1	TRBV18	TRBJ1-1	CASSRQGSATEAFF	TGTGCCAGCTCACGACAGGGATCCGCCACTGAAGCTTTCTTT
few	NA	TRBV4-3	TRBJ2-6	CASSLRVSGANVLTF	TGCGCCAGCAGCCTTAGGGTCTCCGGGGCCAACGTCCTGACTTTC
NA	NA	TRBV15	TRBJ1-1	CATQTGLNTEAFF	TGTGCCACCCAAACAGGGTTGAACACTGAAGCTTTCTTT
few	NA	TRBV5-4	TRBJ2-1	CASTVGRRKNNEQFF	TGTGCCAGCACCGTTGGGCGAAGGAAGAACAATGAGCAGTTCTTC
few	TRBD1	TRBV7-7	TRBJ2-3	CASSYRDRGTDTQYF	TGTGCTAGCAGTTACCGGGACAGGGGCACAGATACGCAGTATTTT
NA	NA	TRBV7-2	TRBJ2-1	CASSSLTRERGNEQFF	TGTGCCAGCAGCTCGTTGACTAGGGAGAGAGGAAATGAGCAGTTCTTC
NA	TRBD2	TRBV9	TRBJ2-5	CASSVKIGLAGNQETQYF	TGTGCCAGCAGCGTAAAGATCGGACTAGCGGGGAACCAAGAGACCCAGTACTTC
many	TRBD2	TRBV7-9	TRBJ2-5	CASSVAGTSGKAYF	TGTGCCAGCAGCGTCGCCGGGACTAGCGGGAAAGCGTACTTC
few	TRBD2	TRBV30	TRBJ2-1	CAWALAGDEQFF	TGTGCCTGGGCCCTAGCGGGAGACGAGCAGTTCTTC
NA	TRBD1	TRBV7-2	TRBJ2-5	CASSRRQGAETQYF	TGTGCCAGCAGCCGGCGACAGGGAGCGGAGACCCAGTACTTC
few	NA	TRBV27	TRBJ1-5	CASSAGLNQPQHF	TGTGCCAGCAGTGCAGGGCTTAACCAGCCCCAGCATTTT
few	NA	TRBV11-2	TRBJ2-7	CASSLGTRYEQYF	TGTGCCAGCAGCTTAGGGACAAGGTACGAGCAGTACTTC
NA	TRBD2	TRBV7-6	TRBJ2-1	CASSPETSGLYNEQFF	TGTGCCAGCAGCCCAGAGACTAGCGGGCTCTACAATGAGCAGTTCTTC
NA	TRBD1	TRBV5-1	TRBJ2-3	CASTTAGGTDTQYF	TGCGCCAGCACGACGGCAGGGGGTACAGATACGCAGTATTTT
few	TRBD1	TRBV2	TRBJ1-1	CASPRGGNTEAFF	TGTGCCAGCCCCAGGGGGGGGAACACTGAAGCTTTCTTT
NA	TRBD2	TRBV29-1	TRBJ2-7	CSVGGLALHEQYF	TGCAGCGTTGGGGGACTAGCGTTACACGAGCAGTACTTC
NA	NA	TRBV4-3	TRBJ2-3	CASSQGVSDTQYF	TGCGCCAGCAGCCAAGGCGTTTCGGATACGCAGTATTTT
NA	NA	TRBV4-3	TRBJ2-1	CASSQDRTGNEQFF	TGCGCCAGCAGCCAAGACCGGACTGGGAATGAGCAGTTCTTC
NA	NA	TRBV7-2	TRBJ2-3	CASSFKAGDTQYF	TGTGCCAGCAGCTTTAAAGCGGGAGATACGCAGTATTTT
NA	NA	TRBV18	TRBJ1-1	CASSPRVDTEAFF	TGTGCCAGCTCACCTAGGGTGGACACTGAAGCTTTCTTT
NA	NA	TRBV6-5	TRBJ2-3	CASRRDSPTDTQYF	TGTGCCAGCAGGCGGGACTCACCCACAGATACGCAGTATTTT
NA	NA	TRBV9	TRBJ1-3	CASSVAGSGNTIYF	TGTGCCAGCAGCGTAGCCGGCTCTGGAAACACCATATATTTT